Each of the 27 T cell receptor beta chains below was sequenced from the same sample in a study of PD-L1 blockade in urothelial cancer. The data were produced by immunoSEQ multiplex PCR, yet TCRdb's version contains in-frame clones alone and is incomplete. The sample contains tens of thousands of clones, 90% of which appear only once. The material was PBMCs, obtained around atezolizumab (anti-PD-L1) treatment. All receptors derive from a man aged 70 or older with urothelial cancer.

This clone appeared a single time. This chain links TRBV19 with TRBJ1-1; D may be TRBD1 (6 bases). CDR1 is LNHDA, CDR2 SQIVND, per germline (reference sequence). This CDR3 region has 14 residues. V was trimmed by 1 base and J by 3 bases, leaving 9 bases between them. CDR3 coding DNA: TGTGCCAGTAGTATAGCAGGGGTGGACACTGAAGCTTTCTTT. Protein sequence: CASSIAGVDTEAFF.

This clone has just a few counts. This chain links TRBV27 with TRBJ1-1; 8 bases are a match to TRBD1. Germline V lookup: CDR1 MNHEY, CDR2 SMNVEV (reference sequence). V gave up 3 bases and J gave up 11 bases; unmatched junction bases: 8. This CDR3 region has 13 residues. The CDR3 bases are TGTGCCAGCAGTTTTGGACAGGGTCTAAGGGCTTTCTTT. It encodes CASSFGQGLRAFF.

The rearrangement links TRBV19 to TRBJ1-1; 9 bases are a match to TRBD1. CDR3 length: 15 residues. V trimming: 4 bases; J trimming: 1 base; junction bases outside the gene matches: 4. Germline-derived CDR1 and CDR2 are LNHDA and SQIVND (reference sequence). Written as DNA, the CDR3 is TGTGCCAGTAGTAGAACGGGACAGGGGAACACTGAAGCTTTCTTT. Protein product: CASSRTGQGNTEAFF. Full variable domain (missing parts from reference TRBV19 and TRBJ1-1): DGGITQSPKYLFRKEGQNVTLSCEQNLNHDAMYWYRQDPGQGLRLIYYSQIVNDFQKGDIAEGYSVSREKKESFPLTVTSAQKNPTAFYLCASSRTGQGNTEAFFGQGTRLTVV.

The rearrangement links TRBV21-1 to TRBJ2-5; the table gives TRBD1 as D, unverified against the DNA. TRBV21-1 is a known pseudogene. The CDR3 is made up of 15 amino acids. CDR3 in DNA: TGTGCCCCCAGGGACTGGGGGACAGGCCAAGAGACCCAGTACTTC. Its protein is CAPRDWGTGQETQYF.

The genes are TRBV5-1 and TRBJ1-1, with TRBD1 matching over 7 bases. Germline loops: CDR1 SGHRS, CDR2 YFSETQ. Trimming took 3 bases from V and 6 from J; bases not matched to a gene: 11. This CDR3 is 15 amino acids long. This chain's CDR3 is CASSSTGTPVSEAFF. Here the CDR3 DNA reads TGCGCCAGCAGCTCGACAGGGACTCCCGTCTCTGAAGCTTTCTTT.

In DNA, the CDR3 is TGTGCCAGCAGTTTAACCGGGACAGGGCCCTACGAGCAGTACTTC. Translated: CASSLTGTGPYEQYF. The chain couples TRBV27 to TRBJ2-7, with 9 nucleotides matching TRBD1. The V and J ends lost 2 bases and 2 bases, in that order; junction bases with no gene match: 4. Looked up from germline, CDR1 is MNHEY and CDR2 is SMNVEV (reference sequence). CDR3 length equals 15 residues.

This rearrangement joins TRBV6-1 to TRBJ2-5; 8 bases align to TRBD1. CDR3 length equals 14 residues. Germline lookup yields CDR1 MNHNS and CDR2 SASEGT. V lost 4 bases and J lost 5; bases outside the gene matches: 6. The CDR3 sequence: CASSGQGFGETQYF. As DNA, the CDR3 is TGTGCCAGCAGTGGACAGGGGTTCGGCGAGACCCAGTACTTC.

The sample holds one count of this clone. One junction end does not reproduce the germline sequence, and a read error may be involved. V is TRBV27 and J is TRBJ2-2, with a weak D call TRBD2 (6 bases). CDR3 size: 12 residues. Germline values: CDR1 MNHEY, CDR2 SMNVEV (reference sequence). CDR3 DNA: TGTGCCAGCAGTTTTAGCGGCAGGGAACTGTTTTTT. As protein: CASSFSGRELFF.

The CDR3 DNA reads TGTGCCAGCAGTGAAAGCGGGAGGGGATACGAGCAGTACTTC. This translates into CASSESGRGYEQYF. The chain joins TRBV6-1 to TRBJ2-7, with 10 bases that match TRBD2. This CDR3 is 14 amino acids long. V shed 2 bases and J 4 bases; nucleotides not matched to a gene: 2. The germline gives CDR1 MNHNS, CDR2 SASEGT.

The chain employs TRBV5-1 and TRBJ2-7; 8 bases fit TRBD2. The V gene end was trimmed by 1 base and the J gene end by 7 bases; junction bases not matched to a gene: 10. The CDR3 covers 15 residues. The germline V gene encodes CDR1 SGHRS and CDR2 YFSETQ. CDR3 region: CASSLLAGETREQYF. CDR3 nucleotide sequence: TGCGCCAGCAGCTTGCTAGCGGGCGAGACTCGGGAGCAGTACTTC.

This sequence joins TRBV25-1 and TRBJ2-1, with 7 bases fitting TRBD2. V lost 2 bases to trimming and J lost 5 bases; unmatched junction nucleotides: 6. This CDR3 contains 15 residues. Per germline, CDR1 MGHDK and CDR2 SYGVNS. This CDR3 is CASSEGGRVHNEQFF. For the CDR3, the DNA is TGTGCCAGCAGTGAAGGAGGGAGGGTGCACAATGAGCAGTTCTTC.

This clone was detected only once. This chain connects TRBV5-1 to TRBJ1-1; the D gene is possibly TRBD1 (5 bases). Germline lookup yields CDR1 SGHRS and CDR2 YFSETQ. The V gene lost 4 bases and the J gene lost 11 bases, with 21 bases spanning the gap. This CDR3 comprises 14 residues. Here the CDR3 reads CASSPGGLGAGAFF. The CDR3 DNA sequence: TGCGCCAGCAGCCCCGGAGGGTTAGGGGCAGGGGCTTTCTTT.

This chain joins TRBV7-9 and TRBJ2-1, with 7 bases that match TRBD2. This CDR3 comprises 12 residues. Unmatched junction bases numbered 10, after V lost 5 bases and J lost 15 bases. The germline gives CDR1 SEHNR, CDR2 FQNEAQ (reference sequence). In nucleotides, the CDR3 is TGTGCCAGCAGCCCTGAGACTAGCTACGCGTTCTTC. This codes for CASSPETSYAFF.

This clone was recorded only once. V gene TRBV10-3 combines with J gene TRBJ2-2, with TRBD1 identical over 9 bases. Germline V gene data show CDR1 as ENHRY and CDR2 as SYGVKD. V shed 6 bases and J 1 base; nucleotides not matched to a gene: 3. The CDR3 runs 15 residues. CDR3 protein: CAIRRTGVNTGELFF. The CDR3 DNA follows: TGTGCCATCAGGAGGACAGGGGTGAACACCGGGGAGCTGTTTTTT.

V gene TRBV5-6 combines with J gene TRBJ2-5, with TRBD1 matching 9 bases. The CDR3 is 15 amino acids. CDR1 is SGHDT and CDR2 is YYEEEE in the germline V gene. V lost 3 bases to trimming and J lost 2 bases; unmatched junction nucleotides: 5. The CDR3 loop reads CASSSDRGFQETQYF. In DNA form, the CDR3 reads TGTGCCAGCAGCTCTGACAGGGGGTTTCAAGAGACCCAGTACTTC.

CDR3 amino acids: CSVADRGQSKAFF. The DNA of the CDR3 is TGCAGCGTTGCGGACAGGGGGCAAAGTAAAGCTTTCTTT. V and J are TRBV29-1 and TRBJ1-1, with TRBD1 identical over 11 bases. Trimming cost V 4 bases and J 9 bases; bases outside gene matches: 7. This CDR3 is built from 13 residues. Per germline, CDR1 SQVTM and CDR2 ANQGSEA.

Only one count was recorded for this clone. This chain connects TRBV5-1 to TRBJ1-1; D not certain. This CDR3 spans 13 amino acids. Trimming stripped 8 bases from V and 2 bases from J, with 13 bases between. CDR1 is SGHRS and CDR2 is YFSETQ in the germline V gene. The CDR3 region is CASRRSGNTEAFF. The CDR3 DNA reads as TGCGCCAGTCGCCGTAGTGGTAACACTGAAGCTTTCTTT.

The chain is built from TRBV28 and TRBJ2-7, with TRBD2 matching over 9 bases. CDR3 length: 17 residues. Germline V gives CDR1 MDHEN, CDR2 SYDVKM. With 1 base clipped from V and 5 bases from J, the junction kept 12 bases outside the gene matches. CDR3 DNA: TGTGCCAGCAGTTTATTAGCGGGAGCGGGGAAGCCCAACGAGCAGTACTTC. Protein: CASSLLAGAGKPNEQYF.

The rearrangement links TRBV5-1 to TRBJ1-3; D remains ambiguous. The CDR3 is 14 residues long. Per germline, CDR1 SGHRS and CDR2 YFSETQ. The V and J ends lost 2 bases and 3 bases respectively, with 9 bases between them. The CDR3 DNA is TGCGCCAGCAGCTTTGGGAGAATTGGAAACACCATATATTTT. This gives the protein CASSFGRIGNTIYF.

CDR3 nucleotide sequence: TGTGCCAGCAGCTCCCCCTATTTGACAGACCATACCTCTAACTATGGCTACACCTTC. Its translation: CASSSPYLTDHTSNYGYTF. The rearrangement uses TRBV7-9 and TRBJ1-2; D is perhaps TRBD1 (5 bases). V dropped 4 bases and J dropped 0 bases, with 24 bases sitting between them. The germline CDR1 and CDR2 sequences are SEHNR and FQNEAQ (reference sequence). CDR3 length: 19 amino acids.

The rearrangement links TRBV5-1 to TRBJ2-1; weak D call: TRBD1 (5 bases). CDR1 is SGHRS and CDR2 is YFSETQ in the germline V gene. The length of the CDR3 is 15 residues. V shed 0 bases and J shed 0 bases, with 7 bases lying between them. This CDR3 is CASSLEGRSYNEQFF. As DNA, the CDR3 is TGCGCCAGCAGCTTGGAGGGGCGCTCCTACAATGAGCAGTTCTTC.

The J gene is TRBJ1-5, the V gene TRBV6-1; weak D call: TRBD1 (5 bases). Germline V CDR1 and CDR2: MNHNS, SASEGT. V was clipped by 1 base and J by 0 bases, with 13 bases between them. The CDR3 is 17 residues long. CDR3 residues: CASSEEVQGNSNQPQHF. CDR3 sequence (DNA): TGTGCCAGCAGTGAAGAAGTCCAGGGAAATAGCAATCAGCCCCAGCATTTT.

CDR3 DNA: TGTGCCAGCAGTGATCCGGGACAGGGGGACTATGGCTACACCTTC. It is translated as CASSDPGQGDYGYTF. The gene calls are TRBV25-1 and TRBJ1-2, with 11 bases that match TRBD1. The germline gives CDR1 MGHDK, CDR2 SYGVNS. CDR3 length: 15 amino acids. The trim removed 3 bases at V and 3 bases at J, leaving 3 bases unmatched.

The chain combines TRBV12-5 with TRBJ2-3; perhaps TRBD1 as D (5 bases). Germline V lookup: CDR1 LGHNT, CDR2 FRNRAP. The CDR3 totals 17 residues. Trimming removed 2 bases from V and 2 bases from J, with 17 bases in between. CDR3 bases: TGTGCTAGTGGTTTGATGGACACCTTCGCCCCCACAGATACGCAGTATTTT. Its translation is CASGLMDTFAPTDTQYF. Drawing the rest from reference TRBV12-5 and TRBJ2-3, the complete variable domain is DARVTQTPRHKVTEMGQEVTMRCQPILGHNTVFWYRQTMMQGLELLAYFRNRAPLDDSGMPKDRFSAEMPDATLATLKIQPSEPRDSAVYFCASGLMDTFAPTDTQYFGPGTRLTVL.

This clone has a single count. The chain uses TRBV28 and TRBJ2-5; 7 bases match TRBD1. The CDR3 has 13 residues. CDR1 is MDHEN, CDR2 SYDVKM, per germline. J was trimmed by 4 bases and V by 3 bases; bases with no gene match: 2. The CDR3 coding sequence is TGTGCCAGCAGTTTCAACAGGGGAGAGACCCAGTACTTC. This translates into CASSFNRGETQYF.

This clone was found once. The rearrangement joins TRBV28 to TRBJ2-5; D might be TRBD1 (7 bases). This CDR3 spans 14 amino acids. Germline CDR1 reads MDHEN; CDR2 reads SYDVKM. V lost 6 bases to trimming and J lost 3 bases, with 14 bases between them. CDR3 protein: CASSQGGIEETQYF. The DNA for the CDR3 is TGTGCCAGCAGCCAGGGGGGAATCGAAGAGACCCAGTACTTC.

V gene TRBV30 combines with J gene TRBJ1-5; D is undetermined. Germline V gives CDR1 GTSNPN, CDR2 SVGIG (reference sequence). Trimming shortened V by 0 bases and J by 1 base, and 16 bases separated the two germline ends. The CDR3 covers 17 residues. CDR3 region: CAWSVARGPGSNQPQHF. The CDR3 DNA reads TGTGCCTGGAGTGTGGCCCGGGGTCCTGGAAGCAATCAGCCCCAGCATTTT.